This TCR beta chain emerged from a study of technical replicates of blood from a few donors. Measured with immunoSEQ multiplex PCR; TCRdb has only the in-frame clones, and not every one. The repertoire holds about 100,000 clones, with approximately 95% as singletons. After removal of 4 bases from V and 6 bases from J, the junction contained 0 bases not matched to a gene. The CDR3 spans 13 residues. Per the germline V gene, CDR1 is MNHEY and CDR2 is SMNVEV (reference sequence). To note about this clone: The same CDR3 can be traced to other DNA sequences in this sample.

The chain combines TRBV27 with TRBJ2-1; 10 positions agree with TRBD2. Sequencing input: T cells isolated from PBMCs. The sequence was obtained from a human donor in good health. The DNA for the CDR3 is TGTGCCAGCAGTTGGACTAGCGGCAATGAGCAGTTCTTC. It codes for CASSWTSGNEQFF.